The 13 T cell receptor beta chains listed next were all sequenced from one sample in a study of blood T cell repertoires in COVID-19. Generated by immunoSEQ multiplex PCR, the TCRdb table keeps only in-frame clones and is missing some. The table has over 150,000 clones, around 81% seen once. The sample taken for sequencing was peripheral blood. These receptors were taken from a man in his sixties or seventies with active or convalescent COVID-19.

The rearrangement uses TRBV7-2 and TRBJ1-6; no clear D. The CDR3 consists of 14 residues. Germline-derived CDR1 and CDR2 are SGHTA and FQGNSA. V lost 5 bases and J lost 12, with 17 bases in between. CDR3 loop: CASSEGSQLLPLHF. The CDR3 bases are TGTGCCAGCAGCGAAGGATCACAGCTTTTACCCCTCCACTTT.

CDR3 protein: CATKSPGYYGYTF. The CDR3 DNA follows: TGTGCCACCAAATCCCCGGGGTACTATGGCTACACCTTC. The V gene is TRBV6-5, the J gene TRBJ1-2; D gene uncertain. The ends were cut back, 10 bases at V and 3 bases at J, with 15 bases in the middle. CDR1 and CDR2 from the germline V gene are MNHEY and SVGAGI. This CDR3 is 13 amino acids long.

The chain couples TRBV5-8 to TRBJ2-7; D possibly corresponds to TRBD2 (5 bases). V was trimmed by 4 bases and J by 1 base, leaving 18 bases between them. The CDR3 covers 16 residues. CDR1 SGHTS and CDR2 YDEGEE come from the germline V gene. As DNA, the CDR3 is TGTGCCAGCAGCGCCTTGGGTAGGGAGTATTCCTACGAGCAGTACTTC. Translation gives CASSALGREYSYEQYF.

CDR3 sequence reads: CASSYTRRRGWDGELFF. The CDR3 nucleotides read TGTGCCAGCAGTTACACCCGTCGGCGGGGATGGGACGGGGAGCTGTTTTTT. The chain recombines TRBV6-2 or TRBV6-3 with TRBJ2-2, with D perhaps TRBD2 (6 bases). The ends were cut back, 2 bases at V and 7 bases at J, with 20 bases in the middle. CDR1 and CDR2 from the germline V gene are MNHEY and SVGEGT. The CDR3 is made up of 17 amino acids.

The chain uses TRBV27 and TRBJ1-4; the match to TRBD1 covers 10 bases. The CDR3 consists of 13 residues. With V trimmed by 9 bases and J by 8 bases, 6 bases remained unmatched. Germline V gives CDR1 MNHEY, CDR2 SMNVEV (reference sequence). Here the CDR3 reads CASSGTGDEKLFF. In DNA, the CDR3 is TGTGCCAGTAGCGGGACAGGGGACGAAAAACTGTTTTTT.

The chain couples TRBV6-2 or TRBV6-3 to TRBJ2-5; D possibly corresponds to TRBD2 (6 bases). The V and J ends lost 5 bases and 3 bases respectively, with 16 bases between them. The germline CDR1 and CDR2 sequences are MNHEY and SVGEGT. The CDR3 extends over 15 amino acids. CDR3 DNA sequence: TGTGCCAGCAGTACCGGCGGGGCAGCCAAAGAGACCCAGTACTTC. This sequence encodes CASSTGGAAKETQYF.

This rearrangement joins TRBV5-1 to TRBJ2-1, with D possibly being TRBD1 (6 bases). The V and J ends lost 3 bases and 5 bases respectively, with 15 bases between them. CDR1 is SGHRS and CDR2 is YFSETQ in the germline V gene. This CDR3 is 15 amino acids long. CDR3: CASSSGETPHNEQFF. CDR3 DNA: TGCGCCAGCAGCTCAGGGGAAACCCCACACAATGAGCAGTTCTTC. The full variable domain, with the rest looked up from reference TRBV5-1 and TRBJ2-1, is KAGVTQTPRYLIKTRGQQVTLSCSPISGHRSVSWYQQTPGQGLQFLFEYFSETQRNKGNFPGRFSGRQFSNSRSEMNVSTLELGDSALYLCASSSGETPHNEQFFGPGTRLTVL.

This rearrangement joins TRBV7-2 to TRBJ2-7, with D possibly matching TRBD2 (5 bases). Germline V lookup: CDR1 SGHTA, CDR2 FQGNSA. V gave up 3 bases and J gave up 2 bases, with 11 bases separating them. This CDR3 has 14 amino acids. The CDR3 DNA reads as TGTGCCAGCAGCTTCCCTAGCAGGCCCTACGAGCAGTACTTC. This translates into CASSFPSRPYEQYF.

This sequence joins TRBV11-2 and TRBJ2-7; TRBD2 might be the D (5 bases). Germline values: CDR1 SGHAT, CDR2 FQNNGV. The CDR3 spans 15 residues. V was cut by 7 bases and J by 6 bases, with 22 bases left in between. The CDR3 spells CASTSPTRGELEQYF. The CDR3 DNA reads TGTGCCAGCACCTCTCCTACCCGGGGAGAACTCGAGCAGTACTTC.

The rearrangement joins TRBV15 to TRBJ1-5; D perhaps matches TRBD1 (6 bases). Trimming left V 5 bases short and J 3 bases short, with 14 bases between. CDR1 and CDR2 from the germline V gene are LNHNV and YYDKDF (reference sequence). The CDR3 loop spans 15 amino acids. The CDR3 loop reads CATSGGHRDNQPQHF. CDR3 DNA sequence: TGTGCCACCAGCGGGGGCCACCGAGACAATCAGCCCCAGCATTTT.

V usage is TRBV11-3 and J usage is TRBJ1-1; D is perhaps TRBD1 (6 bases). This CDR3 spans 14 amino acids. Germline assignment: CDR1 SGHNT and CDR2 YENEEA. V was clipped by 6 bases and J by 4 bases, with 15 bases between them. The CDR3 spells CASSPGGGGTEAFF. As DNA, the CDR3 is TGTGCCAGCAGTCCGGGGGGCGGGGGCACTGAAGCTTTCTTT. Drawing the rest from reference TRBV11-3 and TRBJ1-1, the complete variable domain is EAGVVQSPRYKIIEKKQPVAFWCNPISGHNTLYWYLQNLGQGPELLIRYENEEAVDDSQLPKDRFSAERLKGVDSTLKIQPAELGDSAVYLCASSPGGGGTEAFFGQGTRLTVV.

This clone was counted once. V is TRBV21-1 and J is TRBJ2-3; TRBD1, the table's D call, was not compared with the DNA. TRBV21-1 is a known pseudogene. This CDR3 is built from 13 residues. The CDR3 reads CASSNRITDTQYF. The CDR3 bases are TGTGCCAGCAGCAACAGGATCACAGATACGCAGTATTTT.

This clone was seen once. The chain recombines TRBV6-5 with TRBJ2-2; D remains ambiguous. Germline V CDR1 and CDR2: MNHEY, SVGAGI. The CDR3 sequence is 16 residues long. V was trimmed by 0 bases and J by 2 bases, leaving 10 bases between them. Written as DNA, the CDR3 is TGTGCCAGCAGTTACTCCGGAGCCGAAAACACCGGGGAGCTGTTTTTT. It specifies CASSYSGAENTGELFF.